A selection of T cell receptor beta chains follows, all from one sample in a study of blood T cells in healthy people across ages. TCRdb itself ran the 5' RACE reads through MiXCR, one entry per CDR3 protein. The table has about a million distinct CDR3 sequences, 51% seen once; the top ten hold over 20%. The sequenced material came from blood. All receptors come from a woman aged 55-70 years in good health. The CDR3 runs from the conserved cysteine through the conserved F or W. The D gene is left open where the match is weak. A row's size may be missing; if present it is once, few, many or a size class.

TRBJ2-7	.	TRBV9	.	TGTGCCAGCCGCGGGGCGACCTACGAGCAGTACTTC	CASRGATYEQYF
TRBJ2-1	.	TRBV10-3	few	TGTGCCATCAAAGCACTAAATTACAATGAGCAGTTCTTC	CAIKALNYNEQFF
TRBJ2-5	.	TRBV4-1	few	TGCGCCAGCAGCCAAGATAGCGCCCAAGAGACCCAGTACTTC	CASSQDSAQETQYF
TRBJ2-3	.	TRBV11-2	.	TGTGCCAGCAGCTCCCCGCACGACCTAGAAGATACGCAGTATTTT	CASSSPHDLEDTQYF
TRBJ2-7	.	TRBV2	few	TGTGCCAGCAGTGCCGGCCAGCTCTACGAGCAGTACTTC	CASSAGQLYEQYF
TRBJ2-7	.	TRBV6-1	few	TGTGCCAGCAGTGAAGGTGGTGTAAATGAGCAGTACTTC	CASSEGGVNEQYF
TRBJ2-1	TRBD2	TRBV6-2/TRBV6-3	.	TGTGCCAGCAGTTCGAGGCCGACTAGCAGGTACAATGAGCAGTTCTTC	CASSSRPTSRYNEQFF
TRBJ2-1	.	TRBV12-3/TRBV12-4	.	TGTGCCAGCAGCTTCAGGGTTAGTGGGGAGCAGTTCTTC	CASSFRVSGEQFF
TRBJ1-1	.	TRBV7-8	.	TGTGCCAGCAGCTTAGTCTGGGTAGGGTATGGCGAAGCTTTCTTT	CASSLVWVGYGEAFF
TRBJ2-3	.	TRBV5-1	.	TGCGCCAGCAGCTGGAACCCCCCGAGCACAGATACGCAGTATTTT	CASSWNPPSTDTQYF
TRBJ1-1	.	TRBV28	.	TGTGCCAGCGGCCCGGAGGGTCGGGAGAACACTGAAGCTTTCTTT	CASGPEGRENTEAFF
TRBJ2-5	TRBD2	TRBV20-1	.	TGCAGTGCTAGTTTACTAGCGGGAGAAGAGGCCCAGTACTTC	CSASLLAGEEAQYF
TRBJ2-7	TRBD2	TRBV5-1	.	TGCGCCAGCAGCTTGGGGACTAGCGGGATAGAATACGAGCAGTACTTC	CASSLGTSGIEYEQYF
TRBJ1-5	.	TRBV7-2	.	TGTGCCAGCAGCTTGAGCCAGGGAGGTAATCAGCCCCAGCATTTT	CASSLSQGGNQPQHF
TRBJ1-6	.	TRBV20-1	few	TGCAGTGCCGCGCCAGGGGAAACACCCCTCCACTTT	CSAAPGETPLHF
TRBJ2-7	TRBD2	TRBV6-2/TRBV6-3	.	TGTGCCAGCCTGTTGACTAGCGGGAGTTACGAGCAGTACTTC	CASLLTSGSYEQYF
TRBJ2-1	TRBD2	TRBV10-2	.	TGCGCCAGCATAGCGGCAAGGCGGGGGGGCAATGAGCAGTTCTTC	CASIAARRGGNEQFF
TRBJ2-7	.	TRBV7-2	few	TGTGCCAGCGGCTTAGTCGGGGGTTACCTCTCCTACGAGCAGTACTTC	CASGLVGGYLSYEQYF
TRBJ1-2	TRBD1	TRBV10-3	many	TGTGCCATCAGGGACAGGGCTAACTATGGCTACACCTTC	CAIRDRANYGYTF
TRBJ1-2	TRBD1	TRBV6-1	.	TGTGCCAGCAGTGAACAGGGGGGCAGGGGCGCTAACTATGGCTACACCTTC	CASSEQGGRGANYGYTF
TRBJ2-7	TRBD1	TRBV7-6	.	TGTGCCAGCAGCTTAGCTGCGACAGGGGCCGAGCAGTACTTC	CASSLAATGAEQYF
TRBJ2-7	TRBD1	TRBV28	few	TGTGCCAGCAGTTTTGGGACAGACCTCTACGAGCAGTACTTC	CASSFGTDLYEQYF
TRBJ1-5	TRBD1	TRBV24-1	few	TGTGCCACCAGTGATGTGACAGGGAACCAGCCCCAGCATTTT	CATSDVTGNQPQHF
TRBJ2-3	.	TRBV7-3	once	TGTGCCAGCAGCCCCTATCTAGGGGATACGCAGTATTTT	CASSPYLGDTQYF
TRBJ1-4	.	TRBV20-1	.	TGCAGTGCTAGAGATCTGCACTCTTTGGGGGCAACTAATGAAAAACTGTTTTTT	CSARDLHSLGATNEKLFF
TRBJ2-7	TRBD2	TRBV9	many	TGTGCCAGCAGCTACGGACTAGCGGGAGGCTACGAGCAGTACTTC	CASSYGLAGGYEQYF
TRBJ2-3	.	TRBV12-3/TRBV12-4	few	TGTGCCAGCAGGTCCAGGGTGACAGATACGCAGTATTTT	CASRSRVTDTQYF
TRBJ2-4	.	TRBV20-1	.	TGCAGTGCTAGCGGTCTAGCGTTCAAGTACTTC	CSASGLAFKYF
TRBJ2-6	.	TRBV20-1	once	TGCAGTGCTAGGGGAAGATATGACAGCTCTGGGGCCAACGTCCTGACTTTC	CSARGRYDSSGANVLTF
TRBJ2-7	.	TRBV27	.	TGTGCCAGCAGAAAAGGTGGGCAGACTTCAATATACGAGCAGTACTTC	CASRKGGQTSIYEQYF
TRBJ2-7	.	TRBV5-1	.	TGCGCCAGCAGCCGGGACGGAAGTCTTTACGAGCAGTACTTC	CASSRDGSLYEQYF
TRBJ2-1	.	TRBV4-1	few	TGCGCCAGCAGCCAAGATTACGCTCGACAGGTACGGAATGAGCAGTTCTTC	CASSQDYARQVRNEQFF
TRBJ2-1	TRBD1	TRBV12-3/TRBV12-4	.	TGTGCCAGCAGTTTCCCCGTGCAGGGGGTCGACAATAAGCAGTTCTTC	CASSFPVQGVDNKQFF
TRBJ2-1	TRBD2	TRBV11-2	many	TGTGCCAGCAGCTTAGGGTATAGCGGGAGGCAAATACGCTCCTACAATGAGCAGTTCTTC	CASSLGYSGRQIRSYNEQFF
TRBJ2-5	.	TRBV5-1	few	TGCGCCAGCAGCTTGCCCCAACATCGACAGGAGACCCAGTACTTC	CASSLPQHRQETQYF
TRBJ2-7	TRBD1	TRBV3-1	.	TGTGCCAGCAGCCGAGGGACAGTCAGCGAGCAGTACTTC	CASSRGTVSEQYF
TRBJ2-1	.	TRBV15	.	TGTGCCACCAGCAGAGAGGGTGAGGGGTGGAATGAGCAGTTCTTC	CATSREGEGWNEQFF
TRBJ2-7	.	TRBV11-2	.	TGTGCCAGCAGCTGGGAGGAGGGTTTCTACGAGCAGTACTTC	CASSWEEGFYEQYF
TRBJ1-2	.	TRBV6-2/TRBV6-3	few	TGTGCCAGCAAGAGGCTGGACTATGGCTACACCTTC	CASKRLDYGYTF
TRBJ2-5	TRBD1	TRBV11-3	.	TGTGCCAGCAGCGCACGGACAGGGCCCCAAGAGACCCAGTACTTC	CASSARTGPQETQYF
TRBJ2-7	.	TRBV27	few	TGTGCCAGCAGTCCATCCGGAACAATCTACGAGCAGTACTTC	CASSPSGTIYEQYF
TRBJ1-2	.	TRBV7-3	.	TGTGCCAGCAGCTTAAGTGCGTCCCAAGGCGGCTACACCTTC	CASSLSASQGGYTF
TRBJ1-6	.	TRBV10-3	.	TGTGCCATCAGCAAAGGGGTGCTTGGTTCACCCCTCCACTTT	CAISKGVLGSPLHF
TRBJ2-5	.	TRBV7-3	.	TGTGCCAGCAGCTTAACAGGGGTTCCTCAAGAGACCCAGTACTTC	CASSLTGVPQETQYF
TRBJ2-1	.	TRBV29-1	.	TGCAGCGGAGTGGGAGGGGGGAATAATGAGCAGTTCTTC	CSGVGGGNNEQFF
TRBJ2-3	TRBD2	TRBV7-2	.	TGTGCCAGCAGCTTAGGGACTAGCGGGGCAGCAGATACGCAGTATTTT	CASSLGTSGAADTQYF
TRBJ2-7	TRBD2	TRBV28	.	TGTGCCAGCATTGCTAGCGGGAGTTCCAACGAGCAGTACTTC	CASIASGSSNEQYF
TRBJ2-7	TRBD1	TRBV25-1	few	TGTGCCAGCAGTGGACCGGGACAGGGGGCCCTCGGTTCTGGTTACGAGCAGTACTTC	CASSGPGQGALGSGYEQYF
TRBJ2-3	TRBD1	TRBV4-1	few	TGCGCCAGCAGCCAAGAACGGGACAGGGGACGCACAGATACGCAGTATTTT	CASSQERDRGRTDTQYF
TRBJ1-2	.	TRBV12-3/TRBV12-4	.	TGTGCCAGCAGTTACGGGAAAAAAGGCTACACCTTC	CASSYGKKGYTF
TRBJ2-3	.	TRBV9	few	TGTGCCAGCAGCGTAGCGAGTGGGGTGGTTGATACGCAGTATTTT	CASSVASGVVDTQYF
TRBJ2-4	TRBD1	TRBV20-1	few	TGCAGTGCTGCAGAAGGACAGGGTTGGGAAAACATTCAGTACTTC	CSAAEGQGWENIQYF
TRBJ2-1	TRBD2	TRBV28	many	TGTGCCACTAAGCGGGAGAGGTATGAGCAGTTCTTC	CATKRERYEQFF
TRBJ2-3	.	TRBV9	.	TGTGCCAGCAGTATCACAACTAGCACAGATACGCAGTATTTT	CASSITTSTDTQYF